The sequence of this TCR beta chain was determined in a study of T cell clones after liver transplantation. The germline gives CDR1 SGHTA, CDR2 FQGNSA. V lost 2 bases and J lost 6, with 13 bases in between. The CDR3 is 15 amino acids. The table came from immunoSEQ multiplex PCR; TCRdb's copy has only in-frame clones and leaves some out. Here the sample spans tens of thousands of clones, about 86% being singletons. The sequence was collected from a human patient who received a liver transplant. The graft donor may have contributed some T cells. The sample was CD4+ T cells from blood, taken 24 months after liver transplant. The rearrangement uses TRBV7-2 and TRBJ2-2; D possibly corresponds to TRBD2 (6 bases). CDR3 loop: CASSLNSGGAGELFF. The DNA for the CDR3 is TGTGCCAGCAGCTTAAATAGCGGCGGGGCCGGGGAGCTGTTTTTT.